This entry is about one T cell receptor (beta chain). This specimen comes from a study of shared T cell receptors in the human thymus. TCRdb's table, derived via immunoSEQ multiplex PCR, lists solely in-frame clones and lacks some. The sample has about 380,000 clones, approximately 95% seen once; the top ten hold 0.015% to 0.025%. CDR1 and CDR2 from the germline V gene are SGHRS and YFSETQ. V dropped 6 bases and J dropped 2; count of bases not matched to a gene: 7. CDR3 length: 14 residues. The TCR was taken from a human donor. Sequenced input: thymocytes. The chain links TRBV5-1 to TRBJ2-7; 8 bases agree with TRBD2. The CDR3 bases are TGCGCCAGCACCGTAAGAGCGGGGGCCTACGAGCAGTACTTC. This gives the protein CASTVRAGAYEQYF.